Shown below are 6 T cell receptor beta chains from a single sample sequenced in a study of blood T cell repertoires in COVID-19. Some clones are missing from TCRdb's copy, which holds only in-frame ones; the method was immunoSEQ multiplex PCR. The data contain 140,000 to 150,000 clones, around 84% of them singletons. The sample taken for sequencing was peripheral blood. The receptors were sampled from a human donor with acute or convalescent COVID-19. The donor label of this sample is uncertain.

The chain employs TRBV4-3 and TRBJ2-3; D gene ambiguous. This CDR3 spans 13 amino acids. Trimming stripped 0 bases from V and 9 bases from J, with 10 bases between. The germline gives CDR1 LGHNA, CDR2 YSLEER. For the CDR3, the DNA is TGCGCCAGCAGCCAAGACGAGGCCGCGACGCAGTATTTT. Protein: CASSQDEAATQYF.

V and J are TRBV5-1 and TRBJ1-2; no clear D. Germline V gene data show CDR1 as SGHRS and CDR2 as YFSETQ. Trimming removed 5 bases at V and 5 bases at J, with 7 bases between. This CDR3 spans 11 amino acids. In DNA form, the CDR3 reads TGCGCCAGCAGGGAGGGATATGGCTACACCTTC. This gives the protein CASREGYGYTF.

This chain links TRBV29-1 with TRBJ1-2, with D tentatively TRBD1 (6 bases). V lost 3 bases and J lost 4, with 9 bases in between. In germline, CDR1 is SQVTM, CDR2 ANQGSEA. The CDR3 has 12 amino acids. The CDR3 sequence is CSVDETGYGYTF. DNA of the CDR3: TGCAGCGTTGATGAGACAGGCTATGGCTACACCTTC. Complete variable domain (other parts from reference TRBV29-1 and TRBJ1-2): SAVISQKPSRDICQRGTSLTIQCQVDSQVTMMFWYRQQPGQSLTLIATANQGSEATYESGFVIDKFPISRPNLTFSTLTVSNMSPEDSSIYLCSVDETGYGYTFGSGTRLTVV.

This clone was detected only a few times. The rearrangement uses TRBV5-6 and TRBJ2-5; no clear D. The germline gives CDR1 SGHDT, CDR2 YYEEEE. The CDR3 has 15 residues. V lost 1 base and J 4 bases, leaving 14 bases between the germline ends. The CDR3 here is CASSLFAGLGETQYF. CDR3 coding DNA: TGTGCCAGCAGCTTGTTTGCTGGGCTTGGAGAGACCCAGTACTTC.

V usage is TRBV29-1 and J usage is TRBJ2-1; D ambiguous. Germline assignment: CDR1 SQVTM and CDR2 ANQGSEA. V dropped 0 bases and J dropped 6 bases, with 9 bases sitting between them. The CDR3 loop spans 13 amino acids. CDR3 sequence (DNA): TGCAGCGTTGAAGATTCCAACAGCAATGAGCAGTTCTTC. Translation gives CSVEDSNSNEQFF.

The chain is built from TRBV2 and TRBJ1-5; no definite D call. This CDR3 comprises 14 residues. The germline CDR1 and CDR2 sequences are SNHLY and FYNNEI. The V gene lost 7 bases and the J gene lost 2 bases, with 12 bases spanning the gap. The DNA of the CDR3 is TGTGCCAGCATGGAGGGTGTGGGCAATCAGCCCCAGCATTTT. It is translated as CASMEGVGNQPQHF. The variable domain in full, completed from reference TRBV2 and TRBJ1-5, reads EPEVTQTPSHQVTQMGQEVILRCVPISNHLYFYWYRQILGQKVEFLVSFYNNEISEKSEIFDDQFSVERPDGSNFTLKIRSTKLEDSAMYFCASMEGVGNQPQHFGDGTRLSIL.